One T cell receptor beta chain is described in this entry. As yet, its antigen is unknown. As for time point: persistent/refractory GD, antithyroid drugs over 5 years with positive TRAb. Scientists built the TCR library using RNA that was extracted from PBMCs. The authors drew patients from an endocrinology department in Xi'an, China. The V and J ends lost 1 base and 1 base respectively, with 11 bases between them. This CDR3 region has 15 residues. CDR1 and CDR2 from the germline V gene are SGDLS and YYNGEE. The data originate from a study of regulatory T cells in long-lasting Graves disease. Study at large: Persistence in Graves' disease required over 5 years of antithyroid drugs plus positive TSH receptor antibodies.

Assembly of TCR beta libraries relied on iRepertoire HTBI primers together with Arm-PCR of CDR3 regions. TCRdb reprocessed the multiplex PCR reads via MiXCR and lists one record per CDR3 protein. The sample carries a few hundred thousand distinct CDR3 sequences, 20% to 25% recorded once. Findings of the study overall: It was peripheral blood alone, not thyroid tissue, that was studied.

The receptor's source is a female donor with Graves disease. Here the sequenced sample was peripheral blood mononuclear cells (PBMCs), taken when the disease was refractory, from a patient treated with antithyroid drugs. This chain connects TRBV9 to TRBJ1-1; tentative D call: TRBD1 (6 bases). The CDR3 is CASSVWGTPNTEAFF. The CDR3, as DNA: TGTGCCAGCAGCGTATGGGGGACACCGAACACTGAAGCTTTCTTT.